These 6 T cell receptor beta chains originate from one sample sequenced in a study of somatic mutations in cytotoxic T cells in rheumatoid arthritis. Clones were read by immunoSEQ multiplex PCR, and TCRdb kept only the in-frame ones, dropping some. Found here are roughly 15,000 clones, approximately 84% of them singletons; the top ten hold 15% to 20%. Sequenced: CD8+ T cells sorted from blood. All receptors come from an adult with rheumatoid arthritis.

The CDR3 spells CSGTSGTTYEQYF. As DNA, the CDR3 is TGCAGCGGGACAAGCGGGACAACCTACGAGCAGTACTTC. The rearrangement links TRBV29-1 to TRBJ2-7, with TRBD2 as a possible D gene (7 bases). The CDR3 loop spans 13 amino acids. Germline V gene lookup returns CDR1 SQVTM and CDR2 ANQGSEA. Trimming cost V 7 bases and J 2 bases, with 15 bases left between them.

A single count supports this clone. This chain joins TRBV5-4 and TRBJ2-7; 7 positions match TRBD2. Germline CDR1 reads SGHNT; CDR2 reads YYREEE (reference sequence). This CDR3 contains 14 residues. V trimming: 2 bases; J trimming: 3 bases; junction bases outside the gene matches: 5. The CDR3 loop is CASSFGGVDYEQYF. The CDR3 DNA is TGTGCCAGCAGCTTTGGGGGGGTCGACTACGAGCAGTACTTC.

The chain employs TRBV11-2 and TRBJ2-1; maybe TRBD2 (6 bases). V shed 0 bases and J shed 6 bases, with 15 bases lying between them. Looked up from germline, CDR1 is SGHAT and CDR2 is FQNNGV. CDR3 length: 16 amino acids. The CDR3 coding sequence is TGTGCCAGCAGCTTAGATGATTCCCGAGCGGGCAATGAGCAGTTCTTC. It codes for CASSLDDSRAGNEQFF.

The chain employs TRBV7-2 and TRBJ1-1; D gene ambiguous. This CDR3 comprises 13 residues. Germline CDR1 and CDR2: SGHTA and FQGNSA. The germline V and J ends were trimmed by 3 bases and 4 bases, with 9 bases remaining between them. DNA of the CDR3: TGTGCCAGCAGCTTCGATGAGGGCACTGAAGCTTTCTTT. This codes for CASSFDEGTEAFF.

The chain couples TRBV19 to TRBJ2-1; 9 nucleotides agree with TRBD2. J lost 4 bases, V lost 5 bases, and 6 bases had no gene match. The V gene's germline CDR1 is LNHDA and CDR2 SQIVND (reference sequence). The CDR3 runs to 15 residues. The chain's CDR3 is CASSATSGYYNEQFF. CDR3 sequence (DNA): TGTGCCAGTAGTGCTACTAGCGGGTATTACAATGAGCAGTTCTTC.

A single count supports this clone. V gene TRBV5-1 combines with J gene TRBJ1-2; 11 nucleotides line up with TRBD1. Germline V gives CDR1 SGHRS, CDR2 YFSETQ. V gave up 4 bases and J gave up 6 bases; unmatched junction bases: 8. This CDR3 region has 15 residues. The CDR3 sequence: CASSARTGGDDGYTF. The CDR3 coding sequence is TGCGCCAGCAGCGCCCGGACAGGGGGCGACGATGGCTACACCTTC. The entire variable domain, with the rest obtained from reference TRBV5-1 and TRBJ1-2, is as follows: KAGVTQTPRYLIKTRGQQVTLSCSPISGHRSVSWYQQTPGQGLQFLFEYFSETQRNKGNFPGRFSGRQFSNSRSEMNVSTLELGDSALYLCASSARTGGDDGYTFGSGTRLTVV.